This T cell receptor beta chain was documented in a study (dated by TCRdb to the mid-2010s). Study-wide context: The study tested whether tumor-infiltrating Tregs in breast cancer are recruited from blood Tregs or converted in situ from other CD4+ T cell subsets. What the study reported, not specific to this receptor: The greatest overlap of tumor-infiltrating Treg TCR alpha and beta sequences was observed with tumor naive CD4+ T cells, followed by blood naive CD4+ T cells. The TCR gene usage of tumor memory CD4+ T cells clustered together with blood and lymph node memory CD4+ cells and with lymph node naive CD4+ cells. The validation in the larger cohort was limited to a single TCR beta V-J rearrangement instead of whole repertoires.

Reading the germline V gene gives CDR1 MNHEY and CDR2 SVGAGI. The CDR3 runs 16 amino acids, cysteine and phenylalanine included. CDR3 DNA is the only sequence kept; it has 48 bases, read in frame from the first base. The V end loses 0 bases and the J end loses 6 bases, and a stretch of 16 bases separates them. CD4+CD45RO+CD25- cells were isolated as memory CD4+ T cells. Tregs, naive and memory CD4+ T cells from tumor, blood and ipsilateral draining lymph nodes of five or six breast cancer patients underwent full-length TCR alpha and beta sequencing. Tumor tissue and lymph nodes from ipsilateral axillary dissection were perfused with PBS, minced and digested with collagenase I and hyaluronidase. Sorted cell populations were confirmed by FACS to exceed 90% purity. This clonotype has ten or more counts. Its antigen has not been determined. No base-level quality is on record; no much larger clone is a single base apart.

Full-length TCR variable regions were amplified by 5' RACE PCR using constant-region reverse primers, and then by semi-nested PCR using Nested Universal Primer A. Using the ReliaPrep RNA Cell Miniprep System, total RNA was extracted, and the SMARTer RACE 5'/3' Kit was then used to reverse transcribe the RNA into 5'RACE-ready cDNA. Multiplex adaptors were used to barcode the full-length TCR alpha and beta libraries, which were then sequenced on an Illumina MiSeq. In the authors' own workflow: For each of nine subset-tissue groups, sequencing data from the five patients were combined, and the groups were compared by unsupervised clustering of TCR gene usage. The Morisita-Horn index was used to calculate repertoire similarity, with shared sequences weighted by how much each contributed to each repertoire. In TCRdb, the public reads were trimmed at Q25 with fastp and aligned with MiXCR, with productive beta chains retained. All rows with the same CDR3 protein become a single entry with the most common DNA and genes. Clone size and V and J calls follow TCRdb, not the original study. Counted in this sample were some 44,000 distinct CDR3 sequences; roughly 30% of them appeared once. The ten most abundant clones make up less than 5% of the sample.

Sequences were obtained from tumor-infiltrating memory CD4+ T cells sorted from the breast tumor. The sample's cell subset or site label, in plain terms: memory CD4+ T cells, CD4+CD45RO+CD25-. The rearrangement joined TRBV6-5 to TRBJ2-3; tentative D gene TRBD1, with 6 bases matching. The clonotype was recovered from a female donor with breast cancer. The DNA is as follows: TGTGCCAGCAGTTACTCGTACAGGGAGCTCATCGATACGCAGTATTTT. Protein translation: CASSYSYRELIDTQYF.